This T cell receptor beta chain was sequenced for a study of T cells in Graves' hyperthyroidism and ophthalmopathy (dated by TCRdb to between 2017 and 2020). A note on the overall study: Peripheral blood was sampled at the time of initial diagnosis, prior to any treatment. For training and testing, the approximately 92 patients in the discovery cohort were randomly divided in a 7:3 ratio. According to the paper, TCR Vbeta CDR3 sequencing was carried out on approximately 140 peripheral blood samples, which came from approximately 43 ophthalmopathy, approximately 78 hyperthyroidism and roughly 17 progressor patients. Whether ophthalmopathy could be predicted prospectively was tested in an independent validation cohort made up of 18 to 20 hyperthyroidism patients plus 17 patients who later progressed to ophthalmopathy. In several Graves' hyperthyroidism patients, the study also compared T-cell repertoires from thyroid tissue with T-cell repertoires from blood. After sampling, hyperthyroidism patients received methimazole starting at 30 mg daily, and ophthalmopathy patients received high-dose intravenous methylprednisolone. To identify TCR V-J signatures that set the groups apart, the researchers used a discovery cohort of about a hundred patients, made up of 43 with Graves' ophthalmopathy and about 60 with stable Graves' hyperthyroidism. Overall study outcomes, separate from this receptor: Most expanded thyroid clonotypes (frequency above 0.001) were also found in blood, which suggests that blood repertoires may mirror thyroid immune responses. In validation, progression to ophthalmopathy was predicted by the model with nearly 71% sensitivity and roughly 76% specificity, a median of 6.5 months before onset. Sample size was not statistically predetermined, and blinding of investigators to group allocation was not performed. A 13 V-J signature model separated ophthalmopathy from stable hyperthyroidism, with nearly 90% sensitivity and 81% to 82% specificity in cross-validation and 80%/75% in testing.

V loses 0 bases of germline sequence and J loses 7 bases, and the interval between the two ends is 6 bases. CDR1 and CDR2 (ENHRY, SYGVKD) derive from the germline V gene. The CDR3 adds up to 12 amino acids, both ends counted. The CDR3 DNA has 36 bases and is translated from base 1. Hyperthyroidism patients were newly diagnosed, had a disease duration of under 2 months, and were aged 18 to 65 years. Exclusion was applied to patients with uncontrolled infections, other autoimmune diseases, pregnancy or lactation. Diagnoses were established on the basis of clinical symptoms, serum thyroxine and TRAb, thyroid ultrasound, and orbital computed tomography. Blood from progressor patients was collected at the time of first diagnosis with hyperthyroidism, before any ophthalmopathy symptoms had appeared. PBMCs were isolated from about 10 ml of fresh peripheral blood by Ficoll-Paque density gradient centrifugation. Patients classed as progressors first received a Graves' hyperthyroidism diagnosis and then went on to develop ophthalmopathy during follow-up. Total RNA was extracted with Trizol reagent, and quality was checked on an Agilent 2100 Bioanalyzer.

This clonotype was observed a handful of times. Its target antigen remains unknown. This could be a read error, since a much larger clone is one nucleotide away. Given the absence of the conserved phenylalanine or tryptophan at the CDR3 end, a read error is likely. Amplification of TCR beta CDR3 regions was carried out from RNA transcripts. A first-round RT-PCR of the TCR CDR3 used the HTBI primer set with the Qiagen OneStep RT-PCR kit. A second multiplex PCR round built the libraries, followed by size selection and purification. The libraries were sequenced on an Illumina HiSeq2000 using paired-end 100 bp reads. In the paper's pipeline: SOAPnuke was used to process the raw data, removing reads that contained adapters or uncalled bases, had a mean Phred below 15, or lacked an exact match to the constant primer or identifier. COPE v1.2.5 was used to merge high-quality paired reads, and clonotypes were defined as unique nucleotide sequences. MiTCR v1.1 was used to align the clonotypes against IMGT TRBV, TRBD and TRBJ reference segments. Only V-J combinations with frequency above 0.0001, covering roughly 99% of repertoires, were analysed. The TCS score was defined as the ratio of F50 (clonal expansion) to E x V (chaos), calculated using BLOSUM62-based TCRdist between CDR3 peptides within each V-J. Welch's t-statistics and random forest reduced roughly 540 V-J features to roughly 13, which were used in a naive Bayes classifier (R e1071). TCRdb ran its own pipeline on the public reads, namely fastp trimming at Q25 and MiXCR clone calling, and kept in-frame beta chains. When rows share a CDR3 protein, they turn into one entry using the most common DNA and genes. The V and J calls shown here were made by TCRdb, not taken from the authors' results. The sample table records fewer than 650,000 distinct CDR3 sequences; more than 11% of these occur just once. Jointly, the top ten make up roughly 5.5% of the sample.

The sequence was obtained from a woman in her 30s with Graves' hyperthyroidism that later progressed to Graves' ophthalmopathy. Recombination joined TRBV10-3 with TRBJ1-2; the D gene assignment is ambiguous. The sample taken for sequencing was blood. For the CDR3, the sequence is CAISESRFGYTL. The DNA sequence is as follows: TGTGCCATCAGTGAGTCGCGCTTTGGCTACACCCTC.